This is a list of T cell receptor beta chains from one sample in a study of cytotoxic CD8 clonotypes in ibrutinib-treated CLL. Some clones are missing from TCRdb's copy, which holds only in-frame ones; the method was immunoSEQ multiplex PCR. The table includes under 150,000 clones, 85% to 95% detected once. The sequenced sample was PBMCs, obtained after 12 months of ibrutinib treatment. The receptors were sampled from a human donor with chronic lymphocytic leukemia. Each CDR3 is given with its conserved first and last residue. The order of the fields is V gene, clone size, J gene, D gene, CDR3 DNA, CDR3 protein. D genes are given only for firm matches. Only some rows state a clone size, as once, few, many or a class for expanded clones.

>TRBV4-2|.|TRBJ2-3|.
TGTGCCAGCAGAAAGGGGGAGGGCCTTACAGATACGCAGTATTTT
CASRKGEGLTDTQYF
>TRBV5-1|.|TRBJ2-3|.
TGCGCCAGCAGACTGAGACCGGGGGGCACAGATACGCAGTATTTT
CASRLRPGGTDTQYF
>TRBV6-5|.|TRBJ2-7|.
TGTGCCGTAAGCGGGACAGTGTCGTGGGAGCAGTACTTC
CAVSGTVSWEQYF
>TRBV11-1|.|TRBJ2-3|.
TGTGCCAGCAGCCCGGGACGATCGGGGACAGATACGCAGTATTTT
CASSPGRSGTDTQYF
>TRBV6-5|.|TRBJ2-3|.
TGTGCCAGCAGTTACTCGATTTTAGCCCCCGGGGATACGCAGTATTTT
CASSYSILAPGDTQYF
>TRBV28|once|TRBJ1-5|.
TGTGCCAGCAGCTTAGGAGTAGGGTTCAATCAGCCCCAGCATTTT
CASSLGVGFNQPQHF
>TRBV2|.|TRBJ1-5|TRBD1
TGTGCCAGCAGTACAGCACAGGGGTGGGATAATCAGCCCCAGCATTTT
CASSTAQGWDNQPQHF
>TRBV7-2|.|TRBJ1-2|TRBD1
TGTGCCAGCAGCTTAGCGGGACAGAATGGCTACACCTTC
CASSLAGQNGYTF
>TRBV18|.|TRBJ1-2|.
TGTGCCAGCTCACTGGGACAACCTCCGAACTATGGCTACACCTTC
CASSLGQPPNYGYTF
>TRBV6-5|.|TRBJ2-5|.
TGTGCCAGCAGCAAGCTTTCCCTAGATGGGACCCAGTACTTC
CASSKLSLDGTQYF
>TRBV28|.|TRBJ2-3|.
TGTGCCAGCACCCTTCGGACGAGGGGGACAGATACGCAGTATTTT
CASTLRTRGTDTQYF
>TRBV7-9|.|TRBJ2-7|TRBD2
TGTGCCAGCAGCCCCAGCGGGGGGATCGAGCAGTACTTC
CASSPSGGIEQYF
>TRBV28|.|TRBJ2-7|.
TGTGCCAGCAGTACACCCCGCTACGAGCAGTACTTC
CASSTPRYEQYF
>TRBV25-1|.|TRBJ2-2|TRBD1
TGTGCCAGCAGTGAAGGCAGGACAGGGGGCTACACCGGGGAGCTGTTTTTT
CASSEGRTGGYTGELFF
>TRBV27|.|TRBJ2-7|.
TGTGCCAGCAGTTTAATCCCGGGTTCATCCTACGAGCAGTACTTC
CASSLIPGSSYEQYF
>TRBV29-1|.|TRBJ2-4|.
TGCAGCGTTGAAGTAGGAGGGGGAAACATTCAGTACTTC
CSVEVGGGNIQYF
>TRBV7-9|.|TRBJ1-1|TRBD1
TGTGCCAGCAGCGGATTGACAGGGGGCGCAGCTTTCTTT
CASSGLTGGAAFF
>TRBV2|.|TRBJ2-5|.
TGTGCCAATTCGCCCGGGACGGTACAAGAGACCCAGTACTTC
CANSPGTVQETQYF
>TRBV15|.|TRBJ1-1|TRBD1
TGTGCCACCAGCTACAGAGTGTGGCAGGGGGCGGTGAACACTGAAGCTTTCTTT
CATSYRVWQGAVNTEAFF
>TRBV30|.|TRBJ2-7|TRBD1
TGTGCCTGGAGTGTCGGACAGGGCACCTACGAGCAGTACTTC
CAWSVGQGTYEQYF
>TRBV18|.|TRBJ2-1|TRBD2
TGTGCCAGCTCACCTCGACTAGCGGGAGACTATGAGCAGTTCTTC
CASSPRLAGDYEQFF
>TRBV7-9|.|TRBJ2-3|.
TGTGCCCTGGGGGTGCTCGAAACTGTTGGCACAGATACGCAGTATTTT
CALGVLETVGTDTQYF
>TRBV5-1|.|TRBJ2-5|TRBD2
TGCGCCAGCAGCCTCGGACTAGCCCAAGAGACCCAGTACTTC
CASSLGLAQETQYF
>TRBV6-6|.|TRBJ2-1|TRBD2
TGTGCCAGCAGTCCGGGACTAGGGGGTGGTGAGCAGTTCTTC
CASSPGLGGGEQFF
>TRBV6-5|.|TRBJ2-1|.
TGTGCCAGCAGCTCGGACAAAACGAATGAGCAGTTCTTC
CASSSDKTNEQFF
>TRBV28|.|TRBJ2-1|TRBD2
TGTGCCAGCAGTCGGCGACTAGCGGGAGCGCCGGATGAGCAGTTCTTC
CASSRRLAGAPDEQFF
>TRBV9|.|TRBJ2-1|.
TGTGCCAGCAGCGTAGGAGCCAGCGGAATATACAATGAGCAGTTCTTC
CASSVGASGIYNEQFF
>TRBV7-3|.|TRBJ2-1|TRBD2
TGTGCCAGCAGCTTAATAGGGGGGTTTCTAGCGGGAGGCGAGCAGTTCTTC
CASSLIGGFLAGGEQFF
>TRBV5-4|.|TRBJ2-7|TRBD1
TGTGCCAGCAGACCGACAGGGGGGTCGTACGAGCAGTACTTC
CASRPTGGSYEQYF
>TRBV16|.|TRBJ1-1|TRBD1
TGTGCCAGCAGCTCCCCCGGGACAGGGGCGCTCGGCACTGAAGCTTTCTTT
CASSSPGTGALGTEAFF
>TRBV11-3|.|TRBJ2-1|.
TGTGCCAGCAGCTTACCCCCTGCTGGCTCCTACAATGAGCAGTTCTTC
CASSLPPAGSYNEQFF